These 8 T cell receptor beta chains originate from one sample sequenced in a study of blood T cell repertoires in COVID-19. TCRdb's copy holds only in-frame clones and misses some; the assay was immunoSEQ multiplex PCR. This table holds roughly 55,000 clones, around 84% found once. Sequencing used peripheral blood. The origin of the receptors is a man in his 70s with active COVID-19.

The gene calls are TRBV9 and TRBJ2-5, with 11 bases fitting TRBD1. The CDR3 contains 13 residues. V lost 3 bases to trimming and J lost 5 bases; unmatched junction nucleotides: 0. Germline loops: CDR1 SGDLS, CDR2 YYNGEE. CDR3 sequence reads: CASSGDRGETQYF. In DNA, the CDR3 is TGTGCCAGCAGCGGGGACAGGGGGGAGACCCAGTACTTC.

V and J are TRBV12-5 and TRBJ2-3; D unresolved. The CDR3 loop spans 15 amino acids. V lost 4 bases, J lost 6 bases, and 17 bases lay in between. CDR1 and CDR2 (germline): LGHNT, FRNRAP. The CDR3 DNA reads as TGTGCTAGTGGTTCCACGCGAGGTAGATTGGATACGCAGTATTTT. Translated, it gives CASGSTRGRLDTQYF.

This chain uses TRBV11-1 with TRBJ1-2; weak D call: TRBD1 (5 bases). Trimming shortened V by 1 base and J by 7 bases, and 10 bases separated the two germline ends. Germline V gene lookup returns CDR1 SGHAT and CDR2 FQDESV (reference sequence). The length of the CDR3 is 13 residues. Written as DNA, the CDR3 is TGTGCCAGCAGCTTAGGACAGCTTGGTGGCTACACCTTC. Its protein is CASSLGQLGGYTF. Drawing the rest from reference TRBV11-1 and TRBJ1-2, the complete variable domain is EAEVAQSPRYKITEKSQAVAFWCDPISGHATLYWYRQILGQGPELLVQFQDESVVDDSQLPKDRFSAERLKGVDSTLKIQPAELGDSAMYLCASSLGQLGGYTFGSGTRLTVV.

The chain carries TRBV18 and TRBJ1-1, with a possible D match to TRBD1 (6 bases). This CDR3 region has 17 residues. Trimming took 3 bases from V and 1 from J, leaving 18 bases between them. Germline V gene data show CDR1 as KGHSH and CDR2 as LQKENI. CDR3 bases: TGTGCCAGCTCACCTCAAGAGATACAGGGAGCGAACACTGAAGCTTTCTTT. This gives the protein CASSPQEIQGANTEAFF.

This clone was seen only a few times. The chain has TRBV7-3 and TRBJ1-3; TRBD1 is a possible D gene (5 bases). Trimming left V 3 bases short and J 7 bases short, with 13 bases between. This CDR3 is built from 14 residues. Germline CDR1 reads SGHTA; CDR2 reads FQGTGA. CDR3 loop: CASSLDTGSNTIYF. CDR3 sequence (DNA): TGTGCCAGCAGCTTGGACACCGGGAGTAACACCATATATTTT. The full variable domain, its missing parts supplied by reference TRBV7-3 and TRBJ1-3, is GAGVSQTPSNKVTEKGKYVELRCDPISGHTALYWYRQSLGQGPEFLIYFQGTGAADDSGLPNDRFFAVRPEGSVSTLKIQRTERGDSAVYLCASSLDTGSNTIYFGEGSWLTVV.

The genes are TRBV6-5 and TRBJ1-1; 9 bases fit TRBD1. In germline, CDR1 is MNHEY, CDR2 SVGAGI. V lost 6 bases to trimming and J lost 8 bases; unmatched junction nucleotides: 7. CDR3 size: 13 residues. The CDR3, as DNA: TGTGCCAGCAGCCAAGGACAGGGGAGAGAAGCTTTCTTT. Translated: CASSQGQGREAFF.

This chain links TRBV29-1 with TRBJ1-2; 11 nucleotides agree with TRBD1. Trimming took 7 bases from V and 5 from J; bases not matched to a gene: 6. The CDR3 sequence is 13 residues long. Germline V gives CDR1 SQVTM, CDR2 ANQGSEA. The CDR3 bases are TGCAGCGCCTCCGGGACAGGGGGATATGGCTACACCTTC. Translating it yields CSASGTGGYGYTF.

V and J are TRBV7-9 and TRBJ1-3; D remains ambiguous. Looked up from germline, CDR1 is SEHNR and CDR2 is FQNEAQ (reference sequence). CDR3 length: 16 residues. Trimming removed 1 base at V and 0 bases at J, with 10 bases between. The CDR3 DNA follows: TGTGCCAGCAGCTTAGTAAGCGGCTACTCTGGAAACACCATATATTTT. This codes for CASSLVSGYSGNTIYF.